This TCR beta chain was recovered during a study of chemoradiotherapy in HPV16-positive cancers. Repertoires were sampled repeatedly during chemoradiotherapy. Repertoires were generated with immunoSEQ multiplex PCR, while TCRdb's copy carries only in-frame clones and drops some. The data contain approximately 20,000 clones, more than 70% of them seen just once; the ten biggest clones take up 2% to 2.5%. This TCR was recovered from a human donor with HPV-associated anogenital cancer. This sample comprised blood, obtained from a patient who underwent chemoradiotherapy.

The CDR3 reads CASSEDAGGANVLTF. The CDR3 coding sequence is TGTGCCAGCAGTGAAGACGCAGGTGGGGCCAACGTCCTGACTTTC. This chain joins TRBV6-1 and TRBJ2-6; D not certain. With 1 base removed from V and 3 bases from J, the gap between germline ends came to 7 bases. Per germline, CDR1 MNHNS and CDR2 SASEGT. The CDR3 runs to 15 residues.